These 6 T cell receptor beta chains share one sample of origin, sequenced in a study of shared clonotypes between healthy human individuals. TCRdb's table, derived via immunoSEQ multiplex PCR, lists solely in-frame clones and lacks some. The table lists about 980,000 clones, approximately 80% of them singletons, with approximately 1.5% in the top ten. Material for sequencing was memory CD4+ T cells sorted from blood. The subset was: CD45RA-negative fraction. These receptors originate from a man aged 18-30 years in good health.

The rearrangement joins TRBV15 to TRBJ2-3; D possibly corresponds to TRBD2 (5 bases). Trimming removed 5 bases from V and 1 base from J, with 13 bases in between. This CDR3 spans 15 amino acids. CDR1 and CDR2 (germline): LNHNV, YYDKDF (reference sequence). This CDR3 is CATSLSLRGTDTQYF. The CDR3 nucleotides are TGTGCCACCAGCCTTAGCCTGAGGGGCACAGATACGCAGTATTTT.

This clone was detected only a few times. The genes are TRBV5-4 and TRBJ2-7; TRBD1 agrees at 8 bases. The V and J ends lost 4 bases and 0 bases, in that order; junction bases with no gene match: 6. This CDR3 is built from 15 residues. From germline, CDR1 is SGHNT and CDR2 YYREEE (reference sequence). CDR3 in DNA: TGTGCCAGCAGCCCTCAGACAGGGGACTCCTACGAGCAGTACTTC. Its protein product is CASSPQTGDSYEQYF. The full variable domain, rest sourced from reference TRBV5-4 and TRBJ2-7, is ETGVTQSPTHLIKTRGQQVTLRCSSQSGHNTVSWYQQALGQGPQFIFQYYREEENGRGNFPPRFSGLQFPNYSSELNVNALELDDSALYLCASSPQTGDSYEQYFGPGTRLTVT.

This chain joins TRBV19 and TRBJ2-6, with a tentative D call TRBD1 (6 bases). Germline V gene sequence: CDR1 LNHDA, CDR2 SQIVND (reference sequence). Trimming left V 9 bases short and J 1 base short, with 13 bases between. The CDR3 has 15 residues. CDR3 nucleotide sequence: TGTGCCAGCACGAACGACAGGTCTGGGGCCAACGTCCTGACTTTC. It translates to CASTNDRSGANVLTF.

The chain combines TRBV5-1 with TRBJ2-1, with a tentative D call TRBD1 (6 bases). CDR3 size: 14 residues. In germline, CDR1 is SGHRS, CDR2 YFSETQ. Trimming stripped 5 bases from V and 5 bases from J, with 14 bases between. The CDR3 loop is CASSSTGQNNEQFF. CDR3 in DNA: TGCGCCAGCAGTTCTACAGGACAGAACAATGAGCAGTTCTTC.

On this clone itself: Other DNA sequences within the sample encode an identical CDR3. V and J are TRBV9 and TRBJ1-1; D might be TRBD1 (5 bases). The CDR3 runs 13 residues. Trimming left V 0 bases short and J 4 bases short, with 7 bases between. The germline V gene encodes CDR1 SGDLS and CDR2 YYNGEE. CDR3 nucleotides: TGTGCCAGCAGCGTAGCCGGGACCACTGAAGCTTTCTTT. Amino acid sequence: CASSVAGTTEAFF.

This clone was recorded only once. J is TRBJ2-7 and V is TRBV15; 10 bases line up with TRBD2. Germline CDR1 is LNHNV and CDR2 is YYDKDF (reference sequence). The V segment lost 0 bases and the J segment 2 bases; nucleotides outside the gene matches: 4. CDR3 size: 16 residues. In DNA, the CDR3 is TGTGCCACCAGCAGAGAGGCGCTAGCGGGGGCCTACGAGCAGTACTTC. Its protein product is CATSREALAGAYEQYF.